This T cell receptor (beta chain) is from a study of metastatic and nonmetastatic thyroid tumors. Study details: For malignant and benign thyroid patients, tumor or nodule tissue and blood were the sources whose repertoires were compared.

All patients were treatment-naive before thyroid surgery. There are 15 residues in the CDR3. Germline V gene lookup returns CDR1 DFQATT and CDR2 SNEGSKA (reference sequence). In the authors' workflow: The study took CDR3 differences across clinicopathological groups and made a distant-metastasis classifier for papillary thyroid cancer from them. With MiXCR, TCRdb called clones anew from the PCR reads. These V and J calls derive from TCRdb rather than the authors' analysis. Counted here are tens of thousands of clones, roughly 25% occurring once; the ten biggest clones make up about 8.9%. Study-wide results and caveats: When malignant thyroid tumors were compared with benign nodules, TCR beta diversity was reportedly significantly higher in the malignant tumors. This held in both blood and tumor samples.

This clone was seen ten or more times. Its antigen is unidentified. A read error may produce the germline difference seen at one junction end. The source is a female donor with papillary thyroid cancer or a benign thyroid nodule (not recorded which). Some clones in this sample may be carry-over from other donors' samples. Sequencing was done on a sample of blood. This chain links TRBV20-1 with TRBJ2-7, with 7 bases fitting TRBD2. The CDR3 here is CSVRGSGRSSYEQYF. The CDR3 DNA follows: TGCAGTGTTAGAGGTAGCGGGCGTAGCTCCTACGAGCAGTACTTC.